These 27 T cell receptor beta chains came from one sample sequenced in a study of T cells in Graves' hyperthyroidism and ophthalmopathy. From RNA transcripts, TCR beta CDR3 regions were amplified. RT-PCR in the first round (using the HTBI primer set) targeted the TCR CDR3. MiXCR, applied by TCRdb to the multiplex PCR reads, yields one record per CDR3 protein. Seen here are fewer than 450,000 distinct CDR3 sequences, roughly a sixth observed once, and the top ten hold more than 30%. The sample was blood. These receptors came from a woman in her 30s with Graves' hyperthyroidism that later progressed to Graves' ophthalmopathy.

The CDR3 DNA is TGTGCCAGCAGTTTGCAGGAAGGGTTGAACACTGAAGCTTTCTTT. Amino acid sequence: CASSLQEGLNTEAFF. The rearrangement links TRBV28 to TRBJ1-1; D not resolved. The germline V gene has CDR1 MDHEN and CDR2 SYDVKM. The CDR3 has 15 amino acids. Trimming took 3 bases from V and 0 from J, leaving 11 bases between them.

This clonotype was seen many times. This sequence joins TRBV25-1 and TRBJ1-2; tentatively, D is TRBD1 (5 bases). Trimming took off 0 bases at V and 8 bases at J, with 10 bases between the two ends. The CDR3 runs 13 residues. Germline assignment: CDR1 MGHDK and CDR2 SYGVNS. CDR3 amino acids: CASSEYEGRGYTF. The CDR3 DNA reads TGTGCCAGCAGTGAATATGAGGGGCGAGGCTACACCTTC.

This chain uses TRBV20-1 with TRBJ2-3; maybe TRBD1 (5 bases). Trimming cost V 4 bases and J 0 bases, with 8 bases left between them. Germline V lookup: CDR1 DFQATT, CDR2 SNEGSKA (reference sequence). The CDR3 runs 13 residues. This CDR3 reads CSATDISTDTQYF. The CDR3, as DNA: TGCAGTGCTACGGACATCAGCACAGATACGCAGTATTTT.

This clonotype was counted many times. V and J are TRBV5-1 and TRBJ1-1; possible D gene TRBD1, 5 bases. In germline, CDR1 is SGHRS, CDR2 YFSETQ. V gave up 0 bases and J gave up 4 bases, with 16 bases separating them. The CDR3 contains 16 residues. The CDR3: CASSLGRVGVGTEAFF. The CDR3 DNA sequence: TGCGCCAGCAGCTTGGGGAGGGTGGGGGTAGGCACTGAAGCTTTCTTT.

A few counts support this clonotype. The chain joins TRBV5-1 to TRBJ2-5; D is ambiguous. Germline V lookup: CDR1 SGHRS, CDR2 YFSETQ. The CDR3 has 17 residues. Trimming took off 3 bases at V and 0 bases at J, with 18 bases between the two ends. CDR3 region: CASSSSPMRSDQETQYF. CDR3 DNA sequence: TGCGCCAGCAGCTCGAGTCCCATGCGGTCGGACCAAGAGACCCAGTACTTC.

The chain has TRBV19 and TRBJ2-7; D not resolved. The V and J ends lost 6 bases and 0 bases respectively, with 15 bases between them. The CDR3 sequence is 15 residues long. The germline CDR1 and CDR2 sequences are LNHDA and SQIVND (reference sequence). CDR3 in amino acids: CASSHQPRLSYEQYF. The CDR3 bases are TGTGCCAGTAGCCATCAGCCGCGACTCTCCTACGAGCAGTACTTC.

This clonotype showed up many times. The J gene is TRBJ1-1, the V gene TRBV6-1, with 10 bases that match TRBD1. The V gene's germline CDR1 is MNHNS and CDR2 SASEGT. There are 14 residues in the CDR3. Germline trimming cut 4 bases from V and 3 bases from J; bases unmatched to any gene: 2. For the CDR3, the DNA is TGTGCCAGCAGTGTCGGACAGGGGGACACTGAAGCTTTCTTT. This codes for CASSVGQGDTEAFF.

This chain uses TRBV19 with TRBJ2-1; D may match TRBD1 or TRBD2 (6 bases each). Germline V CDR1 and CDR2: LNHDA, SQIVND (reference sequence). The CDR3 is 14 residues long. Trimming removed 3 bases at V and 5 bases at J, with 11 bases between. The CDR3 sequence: CASSMGGRNNEQFF. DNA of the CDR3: TGTGCCAGTAGTATGGGGGGCCGGAACAATGAGCAGTTCTTC.

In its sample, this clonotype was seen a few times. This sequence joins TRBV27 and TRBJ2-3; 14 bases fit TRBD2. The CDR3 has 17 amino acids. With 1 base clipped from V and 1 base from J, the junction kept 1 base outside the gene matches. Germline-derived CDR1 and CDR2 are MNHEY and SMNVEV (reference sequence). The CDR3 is CASSLLGLAGGTDTQYF. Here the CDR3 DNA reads TGTGCCAGCAGTTTATTGGGACTAGCGGGGGGCACAGATACGCAGTATTTT.

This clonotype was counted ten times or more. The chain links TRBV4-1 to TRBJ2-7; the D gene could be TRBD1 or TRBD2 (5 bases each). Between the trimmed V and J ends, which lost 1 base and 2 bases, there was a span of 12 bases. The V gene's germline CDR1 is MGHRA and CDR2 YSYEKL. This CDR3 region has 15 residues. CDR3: CASSQARDGTYEQYF. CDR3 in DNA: TGCGCCAGCAGCCAAGCCCGGGACGGCACCTACGAGCAGTACTTC.

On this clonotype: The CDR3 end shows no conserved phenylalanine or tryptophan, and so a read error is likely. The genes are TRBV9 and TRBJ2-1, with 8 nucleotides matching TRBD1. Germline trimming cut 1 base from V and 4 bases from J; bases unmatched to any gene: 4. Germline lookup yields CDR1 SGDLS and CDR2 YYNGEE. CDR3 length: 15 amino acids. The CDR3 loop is CASSVSGGTYNEQFS. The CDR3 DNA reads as TGTGCCAGCAGCGTATCAGGGGGCACATACAATGAGCAGTTCTCC.

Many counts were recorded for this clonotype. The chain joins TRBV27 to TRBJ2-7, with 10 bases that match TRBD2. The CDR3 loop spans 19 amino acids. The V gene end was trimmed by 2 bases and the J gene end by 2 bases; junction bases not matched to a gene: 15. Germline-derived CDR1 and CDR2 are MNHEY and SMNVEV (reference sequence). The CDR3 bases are TGTGCCAGCAGTTTAAAGTCAGGGGGCAGCAGCGGGGGGGCCTACGAGCAGTACTTC. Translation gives CASSLKSGGSSGGAYEQYF.

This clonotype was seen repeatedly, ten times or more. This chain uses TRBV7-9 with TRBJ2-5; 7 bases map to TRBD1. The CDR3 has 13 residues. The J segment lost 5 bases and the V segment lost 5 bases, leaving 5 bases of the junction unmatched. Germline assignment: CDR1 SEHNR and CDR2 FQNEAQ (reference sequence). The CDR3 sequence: CASSQTGSETQYF. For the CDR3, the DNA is TGTGCCAGCAGCCAGACAGGGAGCGAGACCCAGTACTTC.

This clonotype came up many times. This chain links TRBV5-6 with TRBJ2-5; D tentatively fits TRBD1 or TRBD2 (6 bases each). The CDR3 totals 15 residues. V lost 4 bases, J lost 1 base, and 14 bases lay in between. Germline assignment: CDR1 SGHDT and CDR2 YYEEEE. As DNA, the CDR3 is TGTGCCAGCAGCCAGGGGCGGAGGGCCCAAGAGACCCAGTACTTC. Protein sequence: CASSQGRRAQETQYF.

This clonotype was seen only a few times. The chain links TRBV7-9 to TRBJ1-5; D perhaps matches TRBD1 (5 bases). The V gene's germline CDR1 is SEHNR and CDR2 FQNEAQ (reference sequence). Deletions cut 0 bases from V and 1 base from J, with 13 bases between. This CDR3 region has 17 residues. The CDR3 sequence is CASSLAKIGDSNQPQHF. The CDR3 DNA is TGTGCCAGCAGCTTAGCGAAAATCGGGGACAGCAATCAGCCCCAGCATTTT.

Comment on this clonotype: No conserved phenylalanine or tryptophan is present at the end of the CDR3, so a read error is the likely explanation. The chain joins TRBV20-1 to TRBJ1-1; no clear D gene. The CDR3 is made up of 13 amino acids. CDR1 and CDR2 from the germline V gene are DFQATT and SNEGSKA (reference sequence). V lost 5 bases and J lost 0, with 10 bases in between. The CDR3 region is CSARLDLNTEAFS. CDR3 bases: TGCAGTGCTCGCTTAGATCTGAACACTGAAGCTTTCTCT.

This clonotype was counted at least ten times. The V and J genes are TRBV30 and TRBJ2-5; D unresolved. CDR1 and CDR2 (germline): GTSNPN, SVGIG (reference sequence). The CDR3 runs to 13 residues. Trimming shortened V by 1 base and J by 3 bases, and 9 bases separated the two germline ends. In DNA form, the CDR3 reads TGTGCCTGGAGTGAGGGATGGGAAGAGACCCAGTACTTC. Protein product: CAWSEGWEETQYF.

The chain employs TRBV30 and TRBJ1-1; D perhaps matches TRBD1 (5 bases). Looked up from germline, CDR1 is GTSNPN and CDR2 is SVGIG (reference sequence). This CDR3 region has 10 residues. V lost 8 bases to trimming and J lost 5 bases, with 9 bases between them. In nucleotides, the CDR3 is TGTGCCGGGGGAGATACTGAAGCTTTCTTT. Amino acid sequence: CAGGDTEAFF.

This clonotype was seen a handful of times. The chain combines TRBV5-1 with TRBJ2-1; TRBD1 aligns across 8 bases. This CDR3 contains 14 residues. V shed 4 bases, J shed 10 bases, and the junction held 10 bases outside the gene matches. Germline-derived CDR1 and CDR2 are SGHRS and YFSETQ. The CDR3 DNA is TGCGCCAGCAGCAACCTGCAGGGGGCAGGGGAGCAGTTCTTC. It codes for CASSNLQGAGEQFF.

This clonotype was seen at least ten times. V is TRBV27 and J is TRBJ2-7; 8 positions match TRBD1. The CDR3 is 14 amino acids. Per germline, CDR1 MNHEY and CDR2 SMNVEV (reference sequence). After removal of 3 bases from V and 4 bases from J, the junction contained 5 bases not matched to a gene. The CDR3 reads CASSFGDRGYEQYF. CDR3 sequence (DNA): TGTGCCAGCAGTTTTGGAGACAGGGGTTACGAGCAGTACTTC.

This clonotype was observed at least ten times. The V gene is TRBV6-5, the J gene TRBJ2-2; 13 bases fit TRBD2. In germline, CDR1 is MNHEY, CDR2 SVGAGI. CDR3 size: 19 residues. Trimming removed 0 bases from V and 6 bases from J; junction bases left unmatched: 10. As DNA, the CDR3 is TGTGCCAGCAGTTACTCAGTAGGACTAGCGGGAGCTCTTGCCGGGGAGCTGTTTTTT. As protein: CASSYSVGLAGALAGELFF.

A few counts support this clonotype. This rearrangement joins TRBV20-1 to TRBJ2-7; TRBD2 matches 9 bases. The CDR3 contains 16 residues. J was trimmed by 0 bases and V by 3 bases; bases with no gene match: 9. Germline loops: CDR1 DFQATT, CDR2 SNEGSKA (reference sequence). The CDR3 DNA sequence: TGCAGTGCTAGTGCCGCGACTAGCGGAAGCTCCTACGAGCAGTACTTC. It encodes CSASAATSGSSYEQYF.

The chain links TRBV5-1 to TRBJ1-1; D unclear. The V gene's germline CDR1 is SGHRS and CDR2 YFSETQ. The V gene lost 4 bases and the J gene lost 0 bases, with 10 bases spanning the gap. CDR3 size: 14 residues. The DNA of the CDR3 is TGCGCCAGCAGCAGTACAGATCTGAACACTGAAGCTTTCTTT. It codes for CASSSTDLNTEAFF.

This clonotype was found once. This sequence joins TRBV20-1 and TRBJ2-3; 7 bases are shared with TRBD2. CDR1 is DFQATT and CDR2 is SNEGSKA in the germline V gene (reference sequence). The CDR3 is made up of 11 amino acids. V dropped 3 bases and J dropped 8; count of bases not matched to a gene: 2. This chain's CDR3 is CSASGRLTQYF. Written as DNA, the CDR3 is TGCAGTGCTAGCGGGAGGCTTACGCAGTATTTT.

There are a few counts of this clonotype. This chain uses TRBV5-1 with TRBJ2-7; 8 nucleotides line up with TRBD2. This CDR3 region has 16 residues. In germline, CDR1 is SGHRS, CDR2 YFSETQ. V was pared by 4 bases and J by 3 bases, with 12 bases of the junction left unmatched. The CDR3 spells CASSPGGEVPRYEQYF. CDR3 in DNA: TGCGCCAGCAGCCCGGGGGGGGAGGTTCCACGCTACGAGCAGTACTTC. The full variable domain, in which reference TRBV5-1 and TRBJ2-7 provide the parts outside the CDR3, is KAGVTQTPRYLIKTRGQQVTLSCSPISGHRSVSWYQQTPGQGLQFLFEYFSETQRNKGNFPGRFSGRQFSNSRSEMNVSTLELGDSALYLCASSPGGEVPRYEQYFGPGTRLTVT.

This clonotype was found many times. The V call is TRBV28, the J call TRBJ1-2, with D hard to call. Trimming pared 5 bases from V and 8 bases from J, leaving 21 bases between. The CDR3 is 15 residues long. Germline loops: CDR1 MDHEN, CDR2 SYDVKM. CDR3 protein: CASSPPGSLPGGYTF. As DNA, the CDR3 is TGTGCCAGCAGTCCACCCGGGAGCTTGCCTGGCGGCTACACCTTC.

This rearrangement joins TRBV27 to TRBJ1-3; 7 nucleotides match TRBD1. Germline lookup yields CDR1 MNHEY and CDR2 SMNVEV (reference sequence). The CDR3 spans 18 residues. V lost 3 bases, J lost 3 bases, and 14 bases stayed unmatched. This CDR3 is CASSFLTPGTAIGNTIYF. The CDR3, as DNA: TGTGCCAGCAGTTTCCTAACACCCGGGACAGCTATTGGAAACACCATATATTTT.